Described below is a single TCR beta chain sequence and its context. Antigen specificity is unknown. At the DNA level, this CDR3 is encoded by other sequences in the same sample as well. The source of the sample is a study of T cell responses to AZD1222 COVID-19 vaccine. Notes on the study in general: The study reported that nearly half of spike-specific TCRs target unmutated variant regions. Mostly white British, mostly female donors; authors suggested clonal diversity may be underestimated.

Pooling covered second doses at about 4 or about 12 weeks. The trim removed 5 bases at V and 0 bases at J, leaving 6 bases unmatched. The germline gives CDR1 SGHTA, CDR2 FQGNSA. This CDR3 spans 15 amino acids. This table comes from immunoSEQ multiplex PCR, and its TCRdb copy is limited to in-frame clones, with some not included. The repertoire has 110,000 or so clones, more than 70% of them found once; the top ten carry about 6.5%. This chain joins TRBV7-2 and TRBJ2-5; 7 bases agree with TRBD1. The TCR sequence derives from an adult who received the AZD1222 COVID-19 vaccine. Sequencing used peripheral blood, obtained 28 days after the second AZD1222 dose. The CDR3 nucleotides read TGTGCCAGCAGCCTAAGACAGGGAGACCAAGAGACCCAGTACTTC. Translating it yields CASSLRQGDQETQYF.